The clone carrying this T cell receptor (beta chain) was counted only a few times. This sample stems from a study of blood T cell repertoires in COVID-19. Study information: Samples taken during acute and convalescent COVID-19 were collected in the United States, Italy and Spain. The cDNA or gDNA used as material had been derived from T cells, B-cell-depleted T cells, or PBMCs.

In the original analysis: The authors estimated nucleated cell counts from reference gene primer amplification. Libraries were prepared by immunoSEQ multiplex PCR; TCRdb keeps only in-frame clonotypes and omits some of them. V, J and clone size were drawn from that table, and D and trimming were deduced from the DNA. The sample includes 40,000 to 60,000 clones, about four fifths of them seen just once. Trimming at V came to 6 bases and at J to 0 bases, leaving 5 bases not matched to a gene. Germline assignment: CDR1 SGHNT and CDR2 YYREEE (reference sequence). The CDR3 is 14 residues long. The sequence was obtained from a man aged 50-60 years with active COVID-19. The specimen was peripheral blood. V gene TRBV5-4 combines with J gene TRBJ2-5, with 7 bases that match TRBD2. The CDR3 sequence: CASNRGGYQETQYF. CDR3 nucleotides: TGTGCCAGCAACCGCGGGGGATACCAAGAGACCCAGTACTTC.